This T cell receptor (beta chain) was sequenced in a study of blood T cell repertoires in COVID-19 (dated by TCRdb to the early 2020s). Context from the whole study: Samples covering the acute and convalescent phases of COVID-19 were provided by collaborators in the United States, Italy and Spain. The material from the prospective study consisted of cDNA or gDNA derived from T cells, B-cell-depleted T cells, or PBMCs. Samples came from the ongoing ImmuneRACE study (first 160 participants) plus 1,254 subjects from 6 global collaborators. The repertoires were released in a freely available public database meant as a resource for research on the immune response to SARS-CoV-2. Subjects who had been exposed to COVID-19, were actively infected with it, or had recovered from it provided the deeply sampled blood TCRbeta repertoires that made up the dataset. Where available, HLA class I and class II types were taken from metadata supplied by the sample provider and were not determined by assay-based typing. The sample metadata nearly always contained a de-identified subject ID, COVID-19 status, age in years and sex. The research as a whole found: Clinical and demographic metadata were provided uncurated, with the amount varying by source and participant.

Trimming takes 4 bases off V and 6 bases off J; junction bases not matched to a gene: 3. Reading the germline V gene gives CDR1 KGHSH and CDR2 LQKENI. The CDR3 measures 13 amino acids from cysteine to phenylalanine. Left in the record is the CDR3 DNA by itself, 39 bases read in frame from the first base. TCRbeta CDR3 regions were amplified from genomic DNA using the immunoSEQ Assay, a bias-controlled multiplex PCR. The original pipeline was this. The number of nucleated cells in each sample was estimated by amplification of reference gene primers within the assay. To quantify the absolute abundance of each unique TCRbeta CDR3 rearrangement, sequence reads were collapsed and filtered. Productive Simpson clonality was computed per sample as the square root of Simpson's diversity index over productive rearrangements. TCRdb's version of the immuneACCESS table is confined to in-frame rearrangements and falls short of the full clone set. An unresolved V gene accounts for under half of the shortfall where checked; the remainder is of unknown origin. D and trimming come from the DNA, and the V and J calls and clone size come from that table. In this sample the table shows fewer than 120,000 clones, approximately 65% of which occur a single time. The ten largest clones take up roughly 7.5% of the sample.

For this clone: This clone's antigen is unknown. One base away there is no much larger clone; base qualities are not given.

Collaborating institutions collected whole blood in K2EDTA tubes following their own protocols. For TCRbeta analysis, collaborator samples were shipped as frozen whole blood, as isolated PBMCs, or as DNA extracted from either sample type. The specimen was peripheral blood. The chain is made from TRBV18 and TRBJ2-4; a stretch of 7 junction bases matches TRBD1. The sequence was obtained from a woman aged 55-70 years with acute or convalescent COVID-19. For the CDR3, the sequence is CASSLDRVNIQYF. The DNA reads TGTGCCAGCTCACTCGACAGGGTAAACATTCAGTACTTC.